These 8 T cell receptor beta chains were all obtained from the same sample, sequenced in a study of blood T cell repertoires in COVID-19 (dated by TCRdb to the early 2020s). Library preparation employed the immunoSEQ multiplex PCR assay. The immuneACCESS repertoire file appears here via TCRdb, limited to in-frame rearrangements. These files lack a portion of the clones; in checked studies, under half of the deficit traces to unresolved V genes, and the cause of the others is not known. The sample table lists about 150,000 clones, 80% to 90% of them with a count of one. The leading ten clones occupy about 2.6% of the sample. Sequencing was carried out using peripheral blood. The origin of the receptors is a human donor with acute or convalescent COVID-19. The donor label of this sample is uncertain.

The chain joins TRBV13 to TRBJ2-3; 10 bases are shared with TRBD2. Germline CDR1 reads PRHDT; CDR2 reads FYEKMQ (reference sequence). This CDR3 region has 18 residues. With V trimmed by 3 bases and J by 4 bases, 13 bases remained unmatched. CDR3 nucleotide sequence: TGTGCCAGCAGCTTGGGGTTCGTACTAGCGGGGCTCCCAGATACGCAGTATTTT. It specifies CASSLGFVLAGLPDTQYF.

The chain recombines TRBV27 with TRBJ2-1, with TRBD2 as a possible D gene (6 bases). There are 16 residues in the CDR3. Trimming left V 3 bases short and J 0 bases short, with 12 bases between. Per the germline V gene, CDR1 is MNHEY and CDR2 is SMNVEV (reference sequence). CDR3 sequence: CASSFGGVSSYNEQFF. CDR3 DNA sequence: TGTGCCAGCAGTTTTGGAGGGGTCAGCTCCTACAATGAGCAGTTCTTC.

This clone is deemed medium-sized. The chain is built from TRBV6-1 and TRBJ2-7; 9 bases match TRBD1. The CDR3 extends over 15 amino acids. Germline assignment: CDR1 MNHNS and CDR2 SASEGT. V shed 3 bases and J 5 bases; nucleotides not matched to a gene: 8. The CDR3 sequence: CASSDGKQGADEQYV. CDR3 DNA sequence: TGTGCCAGCAGTGACGGAAAACAGGGGGCAGACGAGCAGTACGTC.

The chain has TRBV5-6 and TRBJ1-1; D not resolved. This CDR3 region has 13 residues. The V end was cut by 4 bases, the J end by 1 base, with 8 bases between. The germline V gene encodes CDR1 SGHDT and CDR2 YYEEEE. CDR3 amino acids: CASSISENTEAFF. The CDR3 bases are TGTGCCAGCAGCATAAGCGAGAACACTGAAGCTTTCTTT.

The J gene is TRBJ1-2, the V gene TRBV7-3; perhaps TRBD1 as D (5 bases). This CDR3 has 13 amino acids. Germline V gene sequence: CDR1 SGHTA, CDR2 FQGTGA. V lost 5 bases, J lost 6 bases, and 13 bases lay in between. The CDR3 protein is CASSQPDSNGYTF. In DNA, the CDR3 is TGTGCCAGCAGCCAACCTGACAGTAATGGCTACACCTTC.

The chain carries TRBV24-1 and TRBJ2-3; 8 nucleotides line up with TRBD2. The CDR3 loop spans 16 amino acids. The ends lost 1 base at V and 0 bases at J; junction bases unmatched: 2. In germline, CDR1 is KGHDR, CDR2 SFDVKD. Here the CDR3 DNA reads TGTGCCACCAGTGATTTCAGCGGGAGTAGCACAGATACGCAGTATTTT. Protein product: CATSDFSGSSTDTQYF.

The chain combines TRBV5-6 with TRBJ2-3, with D hard to call. V lost 1 base to trimming and J lost 0 bases, with 12 bases between them. CDR1 is SGHDT, CDR2 YYEEEE, per germline. The CDR3 sequence is 16 residues long. The CDR3 region has the DNA TGTGCCAGCAGCTTGTTGATAGAAGCTAGCACAGATACGCAGTATTTT. Its translation: CASSLLIEASTDTQYF.

This rearrangement joins TRBV18 to TRBJ1-2; TRBD1 matches 7 bases. The CDR3 sequence is 13 residues long. Germline V gene lookup returns CDR1 KGHSH and CDR2 LQKENI. With 3 bases clipped from V and 6 bases from J, the junction kept 4 bases outside the gene matches. The CDR3 coding sequence is TGTGCCAGCTCACCTATCGGGACAGATGGCTACACCTTC. Protein: CASSPIGTDGYTF.